This T cell receptor (beta chain) was captured in a study of cytomegalovirus exposure and HLA in healthy donors. General observations from the study: Subsequent analysis of the roughly 120 validation repertoires found a tendency for first-cohort TCR clusters to co-occur.

As to this clone: The antigen is unknown.

Clones were read by immunoSEQ multiplex PCR, and TCRdb kept only the in-frame ones, dropping some. The sample holds 200,000 to 250,000 clones, about 90% seen once. V gave up 2 bases and J gave up 1 base, with 15 bases separating them. The CDR3 has 16 amino acids. Germline CDR1 is SGHDT and CDR2 is YYEEEE. The receptor's source is a young man in good health and CMV-seropositive. The sample was PBMCs. V is TRBV5-6 and J is TRBJ1-2; no definite D call. The CDR3 DNA is TGTGCCAGCAGCTTAGAACGCGGGATGATTAACTATGGCTACACCTTC. Encoded protein: CASSLERGMINYGYTF.